This paragraph reports one T cell receptor beta chain. Different DNA sequences within this sample yield the same CDR3. Authors' methods: It was from reference gene primer amplification that nucleated cell counts were estimated. Some clones are missing from TCRdb's copy, which holds only in-frame ones; the method was immunoSEQ multiplex PCR. Clone size and the V and J calls come from that table; the DNA yielded D and trimming. This table has 350,000 to 450,000 clones, around 87% appearing once. The record originates from a study of blood T cell repertoires in COVID-19. Study details: Sources were T cells, B-cell-depleted T cells, or PBMCs; the material itself was cDNA or gDNA.

V lost 0 bases, J lost 0 bases, and 8 bases lay in between. Germline V gives CDR1 KGHDR, CDR2 SFDVKD. CDR3 length: 16 amino acids. Participants were aged roughly 18 to 90 years, lived in 24 US areas, and enrolled virtually. Participants' reported clinical history set cohort assignment. The V and J genes are TRBV24-1 and TRBJ2-1; perhaps TRBD2 as D (6 bases). This TCR derives from a man aged 25-45 years who had recovered from COVID-19. What was sequenced was PBMCs or T cells enriched from blood (not recorded which). The CDR3 nucleotides read TGTGCCACCAGTGATTTGTCCGGGAGCTCCTACAATGAGCAGTTCTTC. Encoded protein: CATSDLSGSSYNEQFF.